Shown below are 8 T cell receptor beta chains from a single sample sequenced in a study of cytomegalovirus exposure and HLA in healthy donors. Here immunoSEQ multiplex PCR was the method, and the copy in TCRdb shows in-frame clones only, minus some. The table has about 360,000 clones, 75% to 90% seen once. Sequenced sample: PBMCs. These receptors originate from a woman under 30 in good health and CMV-seronegative.

The rearrangement links TRBV18 to TRBJ2-7; D is possibly TRBD2 (7 bases). The CDR3 is 14 residues long. The germline V and J ends were trimmed by 5 bases and 2 bases, with 13 bases remaining between them. Germline V gene data show CDR1 as KGHSH and CDR2 as LQKENI. CDR3 sequence (DNA): TGTGCCAGCTCAACGGGGGGCCTCCCCTACGAGCAGTACTTC. This codes for CASSTGGLPYEQYF. The full variable domain, completed using reference TRBV18 and TRBJ2-7, is NAGVMQNPRHLVRRRGQEARLRCSPMKGHSHVYWYRQLPEEGLKFMVYLQKENIIDESGMPKERFSAEFPKEGPSILRIQQVVRGDSAAYFCASSTGGLPYEQYFGPGTRLTVT.

This clone was detected only a few times. The rearrangement links TRBV6-4 to TRBJ1-5; 9 bases are a match to TRBD1. The V and J ends lost 5 bases and 4 bases, in that order; junction bases with no gene match: 3. Germline assignment: CDR1 MRHNA and CDR2 SNTAGT. This CDR3 has 14 amino acids. The CDR3, as DNA: TGTGCCAGCAGTTCGACAGGGGGTAATCAGCCCCAGCATTTT. Translation: CASSSTGGNQPQHF.

The V and J genes are TRBV19 and TRBJ2-7, with 7 bases that match TRBD1. J lost 4 bases, V lost 4 bases, and 7 bases had no gene match. The length of the CDR3 is 14 residues. Germline lookup yields CDR1 LNHDA and CDR2 SQIVND (reference sequence). DNA of the CDR3: TGTGCCAGTAGTAGCAGACAGGGTCTATACGAGCAGTACTTC. Translation gives CASSSRQGLYEQYF.

This sequence joins TRBV10-2 and TRBJ1-2; D may be TRBD1 (5 bases). V lost 4 bases and J 3 bases, leaving 6 bases between the germline ends. Germline lookup yields CDR1 WSHSY and CDR2 SAAADI. The CDR3 is 12 residues long. The CDR3 here is CASSGGDYGYTF. CDR3 DNA sequence: TGCGCCAGCAGTGGGGGGGACTATGGCTACACCTTC.

V usage is TRBV28 and J usage is TRBJ2-7, with 7 positions matching TRBD1. With V trimmed by 8 bases and J by 0 bases, 10 bases remained unmatched. In germline, CDR1 is MDHEN, CDR2 SYDVKM. The CDR3 runs to 15 residues. The CDR3 spells CASSQGRGLSYEQYF. CDR3 bases: TGTGCCAGCTCCCAGGGTAGGGGGCTCTCCTACGAGCAGTACTTC.

This chain uses TRBV5-1 with TRBJ2-3; 7 nucleotides match TRBD2. This CDR3 contains 16 residues. CDR1 and CDR2 (germline): SGHRS, YFSETQ. V gave up 5 bases and J gave up 1 base; unmatched junction bases: 10. The CDR3 coding sequence is TGCGCCAGCAGGGCAGCGGGAATGGGGGGCACAGATACGCAGTATTTT. Translation: CASRAAGMGGTDTQYF. Filled out from reference TRBV5-1 and TRBJ2-3, the complete variable domain reads KAGVTQTPRYLIKTRGQQVTLSCSPISGHRSVSWYQQTPGQGLQFLFEYFSETQRNKGNFPGRFSGRQFSNSRSEMNVSTLELGDSALYLCASRAAGMGGTDTQYFGPGTRLTVL.

The V call is TRBV7-4, the J call TRBJ1-1; D remains ambiguous. Trimming left V 2 bases short and J 2 bases short, with 6 bases between. CDR1 is SGHVT, CDR2 SQSDAQ, per germline. The CDR3 is made up of 13 amino acids. The CDR3 region is CASSLQVNTEAFF. The CDR3 DNA reads TGTGCCAGCAGCTTACAGGTAAACACTGAAGCTTTCTTT.

This clone was recorded a few times. CDR3 sequence (DNA): TGCGCCAGCAGCCCGGGTCAGGGCGAAGGTAGGGGTGAAAAACTGTTTTTT. As protein: CASSPGQGEGRGEKLFF. This sequence joins TRBV5-1 and TRBJ1-4; D is possibly TRBD1 (5 bases). Trimming removed 4 bases at V and 7 bases at J, with 23 bases between. CDR3 length equals 17 residues. Germline CDR1 reads SGHRS; CDR2 reads YFSETQ.